Reported below is one TCR beta chain. Its target is unknown. The data belong to a study of shared clonotypes between healthy human individuals. CDR3 length equals 14 residues. Per germline, CDR1 ENHRY and CDR2 SYGVKD. V shed 3 bases and J shed 4 bases, with 12 bases lying between them. Study results and caveats: What limited the represented genetic and exposure-history diversity was the small number of donors. A generally larger estimated richness was seen in naive subsets than in memory subsets. Tissue TCR repertoires likely differ from these blood-only repertoires.

On sorted subsets, replicate PCRs used 150 to 250 ng DNA, or 30,000 or so T cell genomes. The data were produced by immunoSEQ multiplex PCR, yet TCRdb's version contains in-frame clones alone and is incomplete. The sample lists roughly 2.2 million clones, just over 90% seen once, with about 0.39% in the top ten. The sequenced material came from naive CD4+ T cells from PBMCs. Subset here: CD45RA+ positively selected. The sequence came from a man aged 18 to 35 in good health. Some clones in this sample may be carry-over from other donors' samples. This chain links TRBV10-3 with TRBJ2-5; no clear D gene. CDR3 region: CAISEQPTAETQYF. The CDR3 nucleotides are TGTGCCATCAGTGAACAACCGACCGCAGAGACCCAGTACTTC.